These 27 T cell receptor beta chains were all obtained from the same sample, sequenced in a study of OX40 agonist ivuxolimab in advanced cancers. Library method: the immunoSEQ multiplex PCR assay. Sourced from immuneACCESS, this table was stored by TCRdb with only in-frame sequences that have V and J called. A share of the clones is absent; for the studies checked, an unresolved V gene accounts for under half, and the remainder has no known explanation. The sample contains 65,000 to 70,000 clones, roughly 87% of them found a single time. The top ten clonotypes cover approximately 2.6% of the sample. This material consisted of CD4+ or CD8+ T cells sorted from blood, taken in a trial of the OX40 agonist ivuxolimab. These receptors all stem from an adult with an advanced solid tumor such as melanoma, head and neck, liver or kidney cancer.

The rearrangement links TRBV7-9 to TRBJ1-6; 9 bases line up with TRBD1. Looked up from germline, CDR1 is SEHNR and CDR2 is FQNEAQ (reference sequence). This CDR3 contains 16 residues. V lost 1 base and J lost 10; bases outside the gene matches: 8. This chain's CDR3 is CASSLGDRGVISPLHF. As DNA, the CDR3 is TGTGCCAGCAGCTTAGGAGACAGGGGGGTTATATCACCCCTCCACTTT.

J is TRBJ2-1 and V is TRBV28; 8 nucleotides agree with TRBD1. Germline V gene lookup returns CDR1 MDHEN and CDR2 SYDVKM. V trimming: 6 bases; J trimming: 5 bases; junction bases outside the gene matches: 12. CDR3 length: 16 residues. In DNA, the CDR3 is TGTGCCAGCAGCTCCGCGGGGACAGGTAATAACAATGAGCAGTTCTTC. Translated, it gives CASSSAGTGNNNEQFF.

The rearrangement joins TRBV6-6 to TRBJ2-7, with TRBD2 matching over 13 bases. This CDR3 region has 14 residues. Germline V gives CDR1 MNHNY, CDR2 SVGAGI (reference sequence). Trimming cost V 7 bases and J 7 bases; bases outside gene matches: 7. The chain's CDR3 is CASNELAGGPEQYF. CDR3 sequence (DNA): TGTGCCAGCAATGAACTAGCGGGAGGGCCGGAGCAGTACTTC.

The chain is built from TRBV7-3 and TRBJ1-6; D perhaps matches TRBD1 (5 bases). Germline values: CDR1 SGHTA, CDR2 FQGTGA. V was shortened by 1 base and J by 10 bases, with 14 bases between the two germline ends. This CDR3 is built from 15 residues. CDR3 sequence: CASSLKGSGRSPLHF. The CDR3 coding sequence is TGTGCCAGCAGCTTAAAGGGTTCAGGGCGATCACCCCTCCACTTT.

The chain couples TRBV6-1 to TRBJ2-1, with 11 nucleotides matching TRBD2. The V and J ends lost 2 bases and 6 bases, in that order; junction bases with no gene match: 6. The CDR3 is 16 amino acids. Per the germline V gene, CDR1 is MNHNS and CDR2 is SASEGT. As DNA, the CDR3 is TGTGCCAGCAGTGAATTACTAGCGGGAGTCGGCAATGAGCAGTTCTTC. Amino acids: CASSELLAGVGNEQFF.

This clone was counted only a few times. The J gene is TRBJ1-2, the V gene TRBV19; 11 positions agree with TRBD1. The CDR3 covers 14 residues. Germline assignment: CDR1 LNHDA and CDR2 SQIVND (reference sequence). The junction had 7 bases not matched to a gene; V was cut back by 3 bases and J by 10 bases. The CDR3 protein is CASSIGTGGDAYTF. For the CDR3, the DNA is TGTGCCAGTAGTATCGGGACAGGGGGAGATGCCTACACCTTC. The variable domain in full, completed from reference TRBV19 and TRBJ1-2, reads DGGITQSPKYLFRKEGQNVTLSCEQNLNHDAMYWYRQDPGQGLRLIYYSQIVNDFQKGDIAEGYSVSREKKESFPLTVTSAQKNPTAFYLCASSIGTGGDAYTFGSGTRLTVV.

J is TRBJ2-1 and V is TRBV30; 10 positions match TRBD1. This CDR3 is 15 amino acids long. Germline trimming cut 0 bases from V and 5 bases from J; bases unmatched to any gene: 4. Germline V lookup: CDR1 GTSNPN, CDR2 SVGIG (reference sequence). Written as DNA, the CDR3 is TGTGCCTGGAGTGTACGGGGGACAGGGGACAATGAGCAGTTCTTC. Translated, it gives CAWSVRGTGDNEQFF.

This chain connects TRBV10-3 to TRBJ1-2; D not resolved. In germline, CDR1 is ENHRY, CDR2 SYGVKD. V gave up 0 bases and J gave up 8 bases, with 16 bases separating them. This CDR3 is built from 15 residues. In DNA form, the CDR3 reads TGTGCCATCAGTGAGTCGGAAGGCAGAGCGGGCGGCTACACCTTC. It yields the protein CAISESEGRAGGYTF.

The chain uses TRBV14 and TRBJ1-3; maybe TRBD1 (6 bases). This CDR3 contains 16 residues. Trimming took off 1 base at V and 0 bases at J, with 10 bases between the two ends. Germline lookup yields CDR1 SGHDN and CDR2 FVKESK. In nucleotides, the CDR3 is TGTGCCAGCAGCCAAGCGACCAGGGGCTCTGGAAACACCATATATTTT. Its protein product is CASSQATRGSGNTIYF.

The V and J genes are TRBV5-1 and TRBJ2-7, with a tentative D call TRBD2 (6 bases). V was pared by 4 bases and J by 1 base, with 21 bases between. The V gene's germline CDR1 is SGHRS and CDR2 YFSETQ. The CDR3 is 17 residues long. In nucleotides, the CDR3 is TGCGCCAGCAGCCCAAGGGTATTTACGGGAGTTTCCTACGAGCAGTACTTC. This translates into CASSPRVFTGVSYEQYF. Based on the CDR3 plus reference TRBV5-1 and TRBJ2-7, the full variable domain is KAGVTQTPRYLIKTRGQQVTLSCSPISGHRSVSWYQQTPGQGLQFLFEYFSETQRNKGNFPGRFSGRQFSNSRSEMNVSTLELGDSALYLCASSPRVFTGVSYEQYFGPGTRLTVT.

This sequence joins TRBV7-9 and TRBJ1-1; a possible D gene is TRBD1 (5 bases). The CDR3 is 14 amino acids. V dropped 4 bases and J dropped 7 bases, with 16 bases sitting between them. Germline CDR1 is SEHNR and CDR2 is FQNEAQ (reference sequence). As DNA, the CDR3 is TGTGCCAGCAGCTCAGGAAGTATAAGGGGTGAAGCTTTCTTT. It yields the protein CASSSGSIRGEAFF.

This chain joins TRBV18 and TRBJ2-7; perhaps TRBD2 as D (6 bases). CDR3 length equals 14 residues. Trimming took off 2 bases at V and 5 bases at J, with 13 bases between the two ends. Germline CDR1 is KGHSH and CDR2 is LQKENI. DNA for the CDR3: TGTGCCAGCTCACCAGCAACGGGGGTCCACGAGCAGTACTTC. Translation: CASSPATGVHEQYF.

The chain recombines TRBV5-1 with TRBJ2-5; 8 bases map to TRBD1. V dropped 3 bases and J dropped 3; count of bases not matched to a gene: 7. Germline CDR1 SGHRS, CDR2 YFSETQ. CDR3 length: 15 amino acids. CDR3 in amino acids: CASSSRTGLEETQYF. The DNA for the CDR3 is TGCGCCAGCAGCTCTCGGACAGGGCTAGAAGAGACCCAGTACTTC.

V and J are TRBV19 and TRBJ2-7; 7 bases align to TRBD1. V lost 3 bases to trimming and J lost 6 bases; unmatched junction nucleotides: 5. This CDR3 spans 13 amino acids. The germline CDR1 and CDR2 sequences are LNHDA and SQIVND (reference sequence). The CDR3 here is CASSMTGLGEQYF. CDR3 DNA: TGTGCCAGTAGTATGACAGGGCTAGGCGAGCAGTACTTC.

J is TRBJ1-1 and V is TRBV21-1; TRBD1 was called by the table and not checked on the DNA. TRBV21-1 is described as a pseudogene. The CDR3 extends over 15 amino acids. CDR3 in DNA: TGTGCCAGCACCAATGGAGACAGGGGGAGGACTGAAGCTTTCTTT. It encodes CASTNGDRGRTEAFF.

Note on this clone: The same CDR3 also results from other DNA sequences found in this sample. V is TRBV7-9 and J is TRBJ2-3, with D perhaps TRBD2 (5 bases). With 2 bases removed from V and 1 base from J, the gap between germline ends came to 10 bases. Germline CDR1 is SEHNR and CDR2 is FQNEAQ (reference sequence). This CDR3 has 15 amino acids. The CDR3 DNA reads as TGTGCCAGCAGCTTAAGTTCCGGGGGCACAGATACGCAGTATTTT. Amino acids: CASSLSSGGTDTQYF.

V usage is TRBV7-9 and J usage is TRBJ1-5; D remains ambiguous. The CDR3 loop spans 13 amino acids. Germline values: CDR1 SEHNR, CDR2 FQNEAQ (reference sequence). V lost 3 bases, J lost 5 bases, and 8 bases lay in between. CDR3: CASSFTDYQPQHF. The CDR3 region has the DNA TGTGCCAGCAGCTTCACTGATTATCAGCCCCAGCATTTT.

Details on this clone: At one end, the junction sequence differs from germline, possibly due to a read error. The CDR3 is CASSAGRGKTGNAIYF. The CDR3 nucleotides read TGTGCCAGCAGCGCCGGACGGGGGAAAACTGGAAACGCCATATATTTT. The chain couples TRBV13 to TRBJ1-3; the D gene is possibly TRBD1 (5 bases). Germline V CDR1 and CDR2: PRHDT, FYEKMQ (reference sequence). The CDR3 consists of 16 residues.

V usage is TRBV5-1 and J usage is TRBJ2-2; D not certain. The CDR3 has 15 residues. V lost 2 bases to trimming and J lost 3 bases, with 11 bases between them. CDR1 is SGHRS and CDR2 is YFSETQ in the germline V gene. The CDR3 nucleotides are TGCGCCAGCAGCTTAGGGTCTACCTACACCGGGGAGCTGTTTTTT. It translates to CASSLGSTYTGELFF.

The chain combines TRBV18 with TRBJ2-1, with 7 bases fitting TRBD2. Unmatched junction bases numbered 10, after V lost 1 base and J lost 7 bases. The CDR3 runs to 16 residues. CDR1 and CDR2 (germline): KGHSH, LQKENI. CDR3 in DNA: TGTGCCAGCTCACCACGGGCGGGAGTCCGGATGAATGAGCAGTTCTTC. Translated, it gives CASSPRAGVRMNEQFF.

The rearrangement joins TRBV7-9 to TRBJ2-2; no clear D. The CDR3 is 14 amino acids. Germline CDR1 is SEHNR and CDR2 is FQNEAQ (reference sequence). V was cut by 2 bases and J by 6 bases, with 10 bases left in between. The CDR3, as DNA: TGTGCCAGCAGCTTATTACTCGTACCCGGGGAGCTGTTTTTT. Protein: CASSLLLVPGELFF.

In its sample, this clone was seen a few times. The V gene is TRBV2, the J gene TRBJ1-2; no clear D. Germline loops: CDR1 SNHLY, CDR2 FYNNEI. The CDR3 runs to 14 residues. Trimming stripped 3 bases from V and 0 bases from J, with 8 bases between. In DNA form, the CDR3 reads TGTGCCAGCAGTGACCTATACGCTAACTATGGCTACACCTTC. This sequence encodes CASSDLYANYGYTF.

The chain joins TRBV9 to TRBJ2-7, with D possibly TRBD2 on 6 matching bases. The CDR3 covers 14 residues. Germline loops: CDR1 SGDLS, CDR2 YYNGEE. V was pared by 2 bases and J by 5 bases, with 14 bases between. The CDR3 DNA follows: TGTGCCAGCAGCGTCTGGGGGACGGGGGACGAGCAGTACTTC. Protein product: CASSVWGTGDEQYF.

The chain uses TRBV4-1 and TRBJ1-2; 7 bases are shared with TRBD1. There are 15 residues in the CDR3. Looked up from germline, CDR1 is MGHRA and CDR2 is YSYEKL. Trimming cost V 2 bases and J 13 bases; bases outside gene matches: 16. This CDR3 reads CASSQPMQDRVFRTF. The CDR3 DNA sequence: TGCGCCAGCAGCCAACCCATGCAAGACAGGGTATTTCGCACCTTC.

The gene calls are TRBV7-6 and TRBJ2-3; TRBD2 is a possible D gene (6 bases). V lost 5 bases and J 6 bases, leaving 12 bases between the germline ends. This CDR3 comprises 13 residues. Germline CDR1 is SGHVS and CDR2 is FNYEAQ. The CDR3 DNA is TGTGCCAGCAGCCCACAGCGGGCGGATACGCAGTATTTT. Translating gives CASSPQRADTQYF. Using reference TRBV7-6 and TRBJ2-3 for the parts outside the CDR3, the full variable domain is GAGVSQSPRYKVTKRGQDVALRCDPISGHVSLYWYRQALGQGPEFLTYFNYEAQQDKSGLPNDRFSAERPEGSISTLTIQRTEQRDSAMYRCASSPQRADTQYFGPGTRLTVL.

The CDR3 nucleotides are TGTGCCAGCAGCGTCTCCGGGACAGGGACCTACGAGCAGTACTTC. Its translation: CASSVSGTGTYEQYF. The J gene is TRBJ2-7, the V gene TRBV9, with 9 bases that match TRBD1. The V gene's germline CDR1 is SGDLS and CDR2 YYNGEE. The junction had 5 bases not matched to a gene; V was cut back by 2 bases and J by 2 bases. There are 15 residues in the CDR3.

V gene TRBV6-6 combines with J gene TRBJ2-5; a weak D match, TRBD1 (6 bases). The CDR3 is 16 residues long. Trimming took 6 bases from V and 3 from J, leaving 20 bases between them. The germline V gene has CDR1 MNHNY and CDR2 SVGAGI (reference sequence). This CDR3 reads CASRTHYRQEEETQYF. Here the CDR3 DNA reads TGTGCCAGCAGGACCCACTACCGACAGGAGGAAGAGACCCAGTACTTC.